Listed here are 23 T cell receptor beta chains from one sample, sequenced in a study of post-analysis software for immune sequencing data. Broader study findings: Roughly 5 TRBV segments, including TRBV5-6, TRBV5-1 and TRBV20-1, were more frequent in patients than controls.

Their antigens remain unidentified. Prepared libraries of TCR beta cDNA carried unique molecular identifiers. One entry per CDR3 protein results from TCRdb running MiXCR on the PCR reads. This sample yields 650,000 to 900,000 distinct CDR3 sequences, of which 35% to 55% are seen a single time; approximately 4.4% belongs to the top ten. The sequenced sample consisted of blood. These receptors all come from a girl aged 10 to 17 with multiple sclerosis.

J is TRBJ1-1 and V is TRBV24-1; D unresolved. The CDR3 sequence is 13 residues long. The germline V gene has CDR1 KGHDR and CDR2 SFDVKD. The V gene lost 6 bases and the J gene lost 4 bases, with 11 bases spanning the gap. The CDR3 loop is CATSPGSTTEAFF. The CDR3 DNA reads TGTGCCACCAGTCCCGGGAGTACCACTGAAGCTTTCTTT.

This sequence joins TRBV29-1 and TRBJ2-5; D uncertain. V was shortened by 3 bases and J by 2 bases, with 10 bases between the two germline ends. The CDR3 length is 13 residues. Per the germline V gene, CDR1 is SQVTM and CDR2 is ANQGSEA. CDR3 sequence (DNA): TGCAGCGTTGAGGGGATGCTACAAGAGACCCAGTACTTC. Its translation is CSVEGMLQETQYF. Drawing the rest from reference TRBV29-1 and TRBJ2-5, the complete variable domain is SAVISQKPSRDICQRGTSLTIQCQVDSQVTMMFWYRQQPGQSLTLIATANQGSEATYESGFVIDKFPISRPNLTFSTLTVSNMSPEDSSIYLCSVEGMLQETQYFGPGTRLLVL.

This clonotype was detected only once. This rearrangement joins TRBV12-3 or TRBV12-4 to TRBJ1-4, with a possible D match to TRBD1 (5 bases). Trimming removed 3 bases at V and 7 bases at J, with 15 bases between. This CDR3 is built from 15 residues. This CDR3 reads CASSLGLSGSEKLFF. CDR3 bases: TGTGCCAGCAGTTTGGGGCTTTCGGGTTCTGAAAAACTGTTTTTT.

The chain recombines TRBV29-1 with TRBJ2-4; tentatively, D is TRBD1 (6 bases). The germline V gene encodes CDR1 SQVTM and CDR2 ANQGSEA. The CDR3 length is 13 residues. The V end lost 5 bases, the J end lost 5 bases, and 13 bases lay between the germline ends. CDR3 DNA sequence: TGCAGCGTTTCGGACAGTCCCCAAAACATTCAGTACTTC. It yields the protein CSVSDSPQNIQYF.

The J gene is TRBJ2-1, the V gene TRBV15, with D perhaps TRBD1 (6 bases). The germline CDR1 and CDR2 sequences are LNHNV and YYDKDF (reference sequence). CDR3 size: 15 residues. V dropped 0 bases and J dropped 6 bases, with 12 bases sitting between them. This CDR3 reads CATSRDMGAGNEQFF. The CDR3 coding sequence is TGTGCCACCAGCAGAGATATGGGGGCAGGCAATGAGCAGTTCTTC.

J is TRBJ1-6 and V is TRBV20-1; no firm D call. Per the germline V gene, CDR1 is DFQATT and CDR2 is SNEGSKA (reference sequence). The CDR3 is 17 amino acids. Between the trimmed V and J ends, which lost 3 bases and 6 bases, there was a span of 21 bases. The CDR3 DNA reads as TGCAGTGCTAGTGATGTTATCGCGGGTAGCTCTAATTCACCCCTCCACTTT. This codes for CSASDVIAGSSNSPLHF.

The chain recombines TRBV7-9 with TRBJ2-1; TRBD2 matches at 15 bases. Germline trimming cut 4 bases from V and 15 bases from J; bases unmatched to any gene: 13. This CDR3 region has 16 residues. Germline assignment: CDR1 SEHNR and CDR2 FQNEAQ (reference sequence). Here the CDR3 reads CASSSAGLAGGFYSFF. The CDR3 DNA reads as TGTGCCAGCAGCTCCGCGGGACTAGCGGGAGGTTTCTACTCGTTCTTC.

The chain combines TRBV7-2 with TRBJ2-5, with D perhaps matching TRBD2 (6 bases). The last part of the DNA fits TRBJ2-7 better; the J call may be wrong. The CDR3 totals 15 residues. Germline V lookup: CDR1 SGHTA, CDR2 FQGNSA. For the CDR3, the DNA is TGTGCCAGCAGCTTATGGAGGAATCCGGAGGGCGAGCAGTACTTC. Its protein is CASSLWRNPEGEQYF.

This clonotype turned up a few times. The chain uses TRBV7-3 and TRBJ2-5, with 8 bases matching TRBD2. This CDR3 spans 15 amino acids. V lost 1 base and J lost 5; bases outside the gene matches: 6. Germline V gene data show CDR1 as SGHTA and CDR2 as FQGTGA. CDR3 sequence (DNA): TGTGCCAGCAGCTTAATGGGCGGGAGGTGGGAGACCCAGTACTTC. Translation gives CASSLMGGRWETQYF.

The chain recombines TRBV6-2 or TRBV6-3 with TRBJ1-5, with D perhaps TRBD1 (5 bases). The CDR3 has 16 amino acids. Trimming took 6 bases from V and 9 from J, leaving 24 bases between them. Germline V gives CDR1 MNHEY, CDR2 SVGEGT. This CDR3 reads CASRVPGRGLCGPQHF. In nucleotides, the CDR3 is TGTGCCAGCAGGGTCCCGGGACGAGGCCTTTGTGGGCCCCAGCATTTT.

This clonotype was detected only a few times. The genes are TRBV25-1 and TRBJ2-1; D may match TRBD1 or TRBD2 (5 bases each). Trimming pared 1 base from V and 8 bases from J, leaving 21 bases between. CDR1 and CDR2 from the germline V gene are MGHDK and SYGVNS. The CDR3 loop spans 17 amino acids. CDR3 protein: CASSESSGASTLDEQFF. The CDR3 bases are TGTGCCAGCAGTGAATCCTCCGGGGCTAGCACGTTGGATGAGCAGTTCTTC.

This clonotype occurred a few times. This rearrangement joins TRBV4-1 to TRBJ2-7; a possible D gene is TRBD2 (5 bases). This CDR3 has 14 residues. Looked up from germline, CDR1 is MGHRA and CDR2 is YSYEKL. V was trimmed by 0 bases and J by 6 bases, leaving 12 bases between them. The CDR3 nucleotides are TGCGCCAGCAGCCAAGAGGAATTAGGAGGCGAGCAGTACTTC. This codes for CASSQEELGGEQYF.

J is TRBJ1-1 and V is TRBV20-1; D remains unclear. Per germline, CDR1 DFQATT and CDR2 SNEGSKA (reference sequence). Trimming removed 0 bases at V and 1 base at J, with 6 bases between. CDR3 length: 13 residues. CDR3 DNA: TGCAGTGCTAGAGATCCCCGGAACACTGAAGCTTTCTTT. Protein sequence: CSARDPRNTEAFF.

Only one count was recorded for this clonotype. The chain combines TRBV12-3 or TRBV12-4 with TRBJ2-5, with 7 bases fitting TRBD1. The CDR3 sequence is 15 residues long. Trimming cost V 4 bases and J 2 bases; bases outside gene matches: 7. The DNA for the CDR3 is TGTGCCAGCAGTTGGTTTCGACAGGGACAAGAGACCCAGTACTTC. Its translation: CASSWFRQGQETQYF.

This chain uses TRBV20-1 with TRBJ2-5, with TRBD2 matching 8 bases. The J call may be faulty, since TRBJ2-7 better matches the DNA end. Germline V gene data show CDR1 as DFQATT and CDR2 as SNEGSKA (reference sequence). The CDR3 is made up of 13 amino acids. The DNA for the CDR3 is TGCAGTGCTAGCGGGAGGGCCCCGAACGAGCAGTACTTC. Amino acids: CSASGRAPNEQYF.

This clonotype turned up a few times. The V and J genes are TRBV15 and TRBJ1-2, with a tentative D call TRBD1 (5 bases). The CDR3 spans 12 residues. The germline CDR1 and CDR2 sequences are LNHNV and YYDKDF (reference sequence). Between the trimmed V and J ends, which lost 4 bases and 8 bases, there was a span of 11 bases. The CDR3 nucleotides are TGTGCCACCAGCATGGGGGGTGGGGGCTACACCTTC. Translated: CATSMGGGGYTF.

The chain has TRBV5-1 and TRBJ2-7; D is unclear. The V end lost 1 base, the J end lost 10 bases, and 33 bases lay between the germline ends. Germline V gives CDR1 SGHRS, CDR2 YFSETQ. The CDR3 is 19 amino acids. DNA of the CDR3: TGCGCCAGCAGCTTGCTGTCGTTGTCTGACCTCGCCCTGAGGTGTATTCAGTACTTC. This encodes CASSLLSLSDLALRCIQYF.

This sequence joins TRBV5-5 and TRBJ2-3; TRBD1 agrees at 9 bases. V lost 4 bases, J lost 3 bases, and 9 bases stayed unmatched. The V gene's germline CDR1 is SGHKS and CDR2 YYEKEE (reference sequence). This CDR3 has 16 residues. The CDR3 DNA reads as TGTGCCAGCAGCCTGGCGACAGGGGGGTTGACAGATACGCAGTATTTT. It encodes CASSLATGGLTDTQYF.

Concerning this clonotype: The junction and the germline gene differ at one end; a read error may be behind it. The chain combines TRBV10-3 with TRBJ2-5, with D tentatively TRBD1 or TRBD2 (5 bases each). CDR3 size: 14 residues. The germline CDR1 and CDR2 sequences are ENHRY and SYGVKD. CDR3 sequence reads: CAISESGPGPTQHF. As DNA, the CDR3 is TGTGCCATCAGTGAGTCGGGACCGGGACCAACCCAGCACTTC.

The rearrangement uses TRBV28 and TRBJ2-7; TRBD1 agrees at 8 bases. The germline CDR1 and CDR2 sequences are MDHEN and SYDVKM. After removal of 10 bases from V and 6 bases from J, the junction contained 5 bases not matched to a gene. This CDR3 has 11 amino acids. The CDR3 here is CAIEQGVEQYF. The CDR3 coding sequence is TGTGCCATAGAACAGGGGGTCGAGCAGTACTTC.

The chain recombines TRBV6-6 with TRBJ1-5, with 11 bases fitting TRBD1. The CDR3 is 17 residues long. The V gene end was trimmed by 6 bases and the J gene end by 8 bases; junction bases not matched to a gene: 15. Looked up from germline, CDR1 is MNHNY and CDR2 is SVGAGI (reference sequence). Here the CDR3 DNA reads TGTGCCAGCAGCTCCGGGACAGGGGGTTTGAGTAGAAAGCCCCAGCATTTT. It specifies CASSSGTGGLSRKPQHF.

The chain carries TRBV6-4 and TRBJ1-1; D call uncertain. Germline loops: CDR1 MRHNA, CDR2 SNTAGT. Deletions cut 4 bases from V and 2 bases from J, with 8 bases between. This CDR3 is 13 amino acids long. The chain's CDR3 is CASSADSNTEAFF. CDR3 nucleotide sequence: TGTGCCAGCAGTGCCGACTCAAACACTGAAGCTTTCTTT.

This sequence joins TRBV5-1 and TRBJ2-1; 7 bases line up with TRBD2. The length of the CDR3 is 14 residues. V shed 7 bases, J shed 9 bases, and the junction held 13 bases outside the gene matches. The germline CDR1 and CDR2 sequences are SGHRS and YFSETQ. CDR3 bases: TGCGCCAGCGGGAGGGCGGGAGACCTCGGTGAGCAGTTCTTC. Translation gives CASGRAGDLGEQFF.